This TCR beta chain was obtained from a study of CXCR3-negative and CXCR3-positive naive CD8 T cells. General study points: CXCR3-negative naive cells had less hydrophobic TRB CDR3s than did CXCR3-positive naive cells. Diversity was high in both naive subsets and much lower in memory cells.

In regard to this clonotype: As yet, its antigen is unknown.

The length of the CDR3 is 19 residues. CDR1 MDHEN and CDR2 SYDVKM come from the germline V gene. Preparation of TRB cDNA libraries relied on 5' RACE carrying UMI labels. TCRdb processed the 5' RACE reads again and assigns one entry to each CDR3 protein, with no DNA. The sample data list roughly 110,000 distinct CDR3 sequences. The sample taken for sequencing was naive CXCR3+ CD8+ T cells from blood. Subset in this sample: CD45RO-CCR7+CD27+CD95- naive CD8+ T cells expressing CXCR3 (TNR3+). This sequence was found in a human donor in good health. Some clones in this sample may be carry-over from other donors' samples. The chain combines TRBV28 with TRBJ1-3; TCRdb's D call of TRBD1 is untestable without DNA. CDR3 sequence: CASSFRGQAYILSGNTIYF.